This T cell receptor (beta chain) was sequenced during a study of shared clonotypes between healthy human individuals. Study results and limitations: Shared across a handful of donors were about 4.8% of the naive CD4 clonotypes.

CD45RO+ cells and CCR7-negative CD45RA+ TemRA cells were combined as CD8 memory. The test was conducted at deep level. In the sorted-subset replicate PCRs, about 200 ng DNA, 25,000 to 30,000 T cell genomes, was used. TCRdb keeps only in-frame clones here, not all; method: immunoSEQ multiplex PCR. There are tens of thousands of clones in the sample; about 61% occur only once, and roughly half lies in the top ten. Germline V gives CDR1 MDHEN, CDR2 SYDVKM. The CDR3 consists of 16 residues. V shed 1 base and J shed 0 bases, with 10 bases lying between them. Concerning this clone itself: Its antigen is not known.

The chain uses TRBV28 and TRBJ1-5, with unresolved D. The clonotype comes from a man aged 25 to 45 in good health. The specimen sequenced was memory CD8+ T cells sorted from blood. Subset in this sample: CD45RO+ cells pooled with CCR7-negative TemRA cells. The CDR3 DNA follows: TGTGCCAGCAGTTTATACCGGGATGATAGCAATCAGCCCCAGCATTTT. Its translation: CASSLYRDDSNQPQHF.